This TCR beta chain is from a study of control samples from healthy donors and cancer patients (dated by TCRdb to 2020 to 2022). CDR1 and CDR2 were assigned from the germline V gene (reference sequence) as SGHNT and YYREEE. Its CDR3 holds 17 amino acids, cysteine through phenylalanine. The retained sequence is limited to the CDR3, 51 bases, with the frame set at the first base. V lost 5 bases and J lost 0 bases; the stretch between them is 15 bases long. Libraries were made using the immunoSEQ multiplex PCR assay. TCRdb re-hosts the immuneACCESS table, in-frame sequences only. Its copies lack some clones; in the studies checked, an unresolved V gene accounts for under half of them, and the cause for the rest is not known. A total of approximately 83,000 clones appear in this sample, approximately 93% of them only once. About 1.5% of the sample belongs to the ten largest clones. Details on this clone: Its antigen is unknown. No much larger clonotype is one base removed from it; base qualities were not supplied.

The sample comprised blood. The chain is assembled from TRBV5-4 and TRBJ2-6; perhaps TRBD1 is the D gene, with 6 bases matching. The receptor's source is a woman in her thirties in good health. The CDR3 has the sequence CASRSGTTLSGANVLTF. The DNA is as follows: TGTGCCAGCAGGTCCGGGACAACCCTCTCTGGGGCCAACGTCCTGACTTTC.